This T cell receptor (beta chain) was identified during a study of blood T cell repertoires in COVID-19. Study context: Whether acute or convalescent, the COVID-19 samples came from the United States, Italy and Spain. The cDNA or gDNA used as material had been derived from T cells, B-cell-depleted T cells, or PBMCs.

The V end lost 5 bases, the J end lost 2 bases, and 15 bases lay between the germline ends. The germline CDR1 and CDR2 sequences are KGHDR and SFDVKD. This CDR3 region has 16 residues. Those enrolled in Seattle joined during active infection and were followed longitudinally afterward. Per the original methods: Reference gene primer amplification gave nucleated cell count estimates. The assay was immunoSEQ multiplex PCR, and TCRdb's table has in-frame clones only and misses some. That table is the source of V, J and clone size, and D and trimming were worked out from the DNA. Seen here are a few hundred thousand clones, about 85% observed once, and the top ten hold 0.85% to 0.9%.

The origin of this receptor is a human donor with COVID-19, enrolled during active disease. The donor label of this sample is uncertain. Sequencing was carried out using peripheral blood. The chain links TRBV24-1 to TRBJ1-5; the D is unclear. The CDR3 DNA follows: TGTGCCACCAGTGGAGGATCTATAAGCGGCAATCAGCCCCAGCATTTT. It codes for CATSGGSISGNQPQHF.